Below, one T cell receptor (beta chain) is given with its context. This sample is part of a study of cytomegalovirus exposure and HLA in healthy donors. The V end was cut by 7 bases, the J end by 2 bases, with 21 bases between. Germline CDR1 MNHEY, CDR2 SMNVEV (reference sequence). The CDR3 spans 16 residues. Assay used: immunoSEQ multiplex PCR; TCRdb lists only in-frame clones, some missing. This sample has 120,000 or so clones, with 86% found just once. The receptor comes from a man aged 18 to 30 in good health and CMV-seronegative. The specimen sequenced was PBMCs. V gene TRBV27 combines with J gene TRBJ2-7; D unresolved. Here the CDR3 reads CASISKAGQLPYEQYF. The CDR3 region has the DNA TGTGCCAGCATTTCAAAGGCAGGTCAGTTGCCCTACGAGCAGTACTTC.